The present TCR beta chain was sequenced within a study of blood T cell repertoires in COVID-19. Study in general: Italy, Spain and the United States were the sources of the convalescent and acute COVID-19 samples. The analysed material was cDNA or gDNA that came from T cells, B-cell-depleted T cells, or PBMCs.

In the original processing: Amplification of reference gene primers provided the estimated nucleated cell counts. Measured with immunoSEQ multiplex PCR; TCRdb has only the in-frame clones, and not every one. V and J calls and clone size are as listed in that table; D and trimming were resolved from the DNA. The sample consists of 100,000 to 150,000 clones, 81% of them appearing once. J lost 9 bases, V lost 5 bases, and 12 bases had no gene match. Germline lookup yields CDR1 MRHNA and CDR2 SNTAGT. The CDR3 runs 16 residues. Seattle researchers signed up patients amid active infection and tracked them longitudinally.

The gene calls are TRBV6-4 and TRBJ2-1; 11 bases are shared with TRBD1. The TCR originated in a man aged 25 to 40 with COVID-19, enrolled during active disease. Sequenced sample: peripheral blood. CDR3 bases: TGTGCCAGCAGTACTACAGGGACAGGGGGTAGCAGTGAGCAGTTCTTC. Its protein product is CASSTTGTGGSSEQFF.